Following are 30 T cell receptor beta chains from one sample sequenced in a study of Ad26.COV2.S vaccination and SARS-CoV-2 variants. The data were produced by immunoSEQ multiplex PCR, yet TCRdb's version contains in-frame clones alone and is incomplete. Here the sample spans roughly 350,000 clones, roughly 87% being singletons. Described treatment: 15 to 20 received Ad26.COV2.S at low or high dose, single or two shots; roughly five received placebo; per-sample allocation not given. The investigators took samples on day 63 after the first vaccine or placebo injection. The source material was peripheral blood, sampled in a trial of Ad26.COV2.S vaccine versus placebo. These receptors all stem from a person between 18 and 60 years old who received the Ad26.COV2.S COVID-19 vaccine or a placebo.

This clone occurred many times. The gene calls are TRBV11-2 and TRBJ1-2; a possible D gene is TRBD1 (5 bases). Per the germline V gene, CDR1 is SGHAT and CDR2 is FQNNGV. The CDR3 has 16 residues. With 0 bases removed from V and 8 bases from J, the gap between germline ends came to 19 bases. The CDR3 DNA follows: TGTGCCAGCAGCTTAGATTGGAGTCGGAGGGGCGTGGGCTACACCTTC. This translates into CASSLDWSRRGVGYTF.

The DNA for the CDR3 is TGTGCCAGCATTTCGCTACAGGGGGCAGGTGGCTACACCTTC. The encoded protein is CASISLQGAGGYTF. The chain combines TRBV27 with TRBJ1-2; 9 bases agree with TRBD1. The CDR3 length is 14 residues. V trimming: 7 bases; J trimming: 7 bases; junction bases outside the gene matches: 10. Germline values: CDR1 MNHEY, CDR2 SMNVEV (reference sequence).

The chain recombines TRBV30 with TRBJ1-3, with a weak D call TRBD1 (6 bases). Germline V gives CDR1 GTSNPN, CDR2 SVGIG (reference sequence). The V end was cut by 1 base, the J end by 9 bases, with 13 bases between. CDR3 size: 13 residues. CDR3 nucleotide sequence: TGTGCCTGGAGTGGACAGGTTGTTGGCACCATATATTTT. It encodes CAWSGQVVGTIYF.

This clone was seen only a few times. This chain uses TRBV7-2 with TRBJ1-5; 8 nucleotides agree with TRBD1. V shed 3 bases and J 6 bases; nucleotides not matched to a gene: 1. The germline V gene encodes CDR1 SGHTA and CDR2 FQGNSA. CDR3 length equals 13 residues. The CDR3 DNA is TGTGCCAGCAGCTTTGGACAGGGTCAGCCCCAGCATTTT. Its protein is CASSFGQGQPQHF.

The genes are TRBV12-5 and TRBJ1-2, with 7 bases lining up with TRBD1. The CDR3 runs to 18 residues. From germline, CDR1 is LGHNT and CDR2 FRNRAP. V shed 0 bases, J shed 0 bases, and the junction held 10 bases outside the gene matches. The CDR3 region has the DNA TGTGCTAGTGGTTTGGTGGGCGCCGGGACAGAGCCTAACTATGGCTACACCTTC. Amino acids: CASGLVGAGTEPNYGYTF.

This clone has a count of ten or more. The genes are TRBV30 and TRBJ1-1, with D tentatively TRBD1 (5 bases). V was trimmed by 2 bases and J by 2 bases, leaving 39 bases between them. The CDR3 is made up of 23 amino acids. CDR1 and CDR2 from the germline V gene are GTSNPN and SVGIG (reference sequence). In DNA form, the CDR3 reads TGTGCCTGGAGTCTAGGGGTTGAGGGGCCCAAACACTTCCTCAGCTCCCCAAACACTGAAGCTTTCTTT. Residues: CAWSLGVEGPKHFLSSPNTEAFF.

As to this clone: A much larger clonotype is one base distant, so this may be a read error. V and J are TRBV7-3 and TRBJ2-7; D not resolved. Germline loops: CDR1 SGHTA, CDR2 FQGTGA. The CDR3 covers 10 residues. V shed 5 bases and J shed 2 bases, with 1 base lying between them. The CDR3 coding sequence is TGTGCCAGCAGCCCCTACGAGCAGTACTTC. This gives the protein CASSPYEQYF.

V and J are TRBV6-5 and TRBJ2-7; D not certain. Trimming removed 0 bases at V and 4 bases at J, with 4 bases between. This CDR3 contains 12 residues. Germline V gene sequence: CDR1 MNHEY, CDR2 SVGAGI. The CDR3 region has the DNA TGTGCCAGCAGTTACTCGAGGTACGAGCAGTACTTC. Protein product: CASSYSRYEQYF.

J is TRBJ2-5 and V is TRBV3-1 (or the pseudogene TRBV3-2), with TRBD2 identical over 12 bases. Germline values: CDR1 LGHDT, CDR2 YNNKEL (reference sequence). The CDR3 length is 15 residues. Trimming at V came to 8 bases and at J to 5 bases, leaving 9 bases not matched to a gene. CDR3 residues: CASQRLAGGLETQYF. CDR3 nucleotide sequence: TGTGCCAGCCAGCGTCTAGCGGGGGGGCTCGAGACCCAGTACTTC.

The chain combines TRBV16 with TRBJ2-1; D gene uncertain. CDR3 size: 11 residues. Germline assignment: CDR1 KGHSY and CDR2 FQNENV. Trimming stripped 1 base from V and 8 bases from J, with 3 bases between. CDR3: CASSQFHEQFF. CDR3 coding DNA: TGTGCCAGCAGCCAATTCCATGAGCAGTTCTTC.

This clone was recorded only once. The gene calls are TRBV6-6 and TRBJ2-5; TRBD2 might be the D (5 bases). V was clipped by 2 bases and J by 7 bases, with 17 bases between them. Germline values: CDR1 MNHNY, CDR2 SVGAGI (reference sequence). This CDR3 has 15 residues. For the CDR3, the DNA is TGTGCCAGCAGTTACGATTCGGGGTCAGAGGGGACCCAGTACTTC. Amino acids: CASSYDSGSEGTQYF.

The chain combines TRBV7-8 with TRBJ2-5; D perhaps matches TRBD1 (5 bases). V was cut by 2 bases and J by 5 bases, with 9 bases left in between. The V gene's germline CDR1 is SGHVS and CDR2 FQNEAQ. This CDR3 has 13 residues. CDR3 bases: TGTGCCAGCAGCTTACAGGGATGGGAGACCCAGTACTTC. Translating gives CASSLQGWETQYF.

The gene calls are TRBV7-8 and TRBJ1-4, with D unclear. Germline assignment: CDR1 SGHVS and CDR2 FQNEAQ. V gave up 1 base and J gave up 6 bases, with 9 bases separating them. The CDR3 spans 14 residues. This CDR3 is CASSLVESDEKLFF. The CDR3 DNA is TGTGCCAGCAGCTTAGTTGAGAGCGATGAAAAACTGTTTTTT.

The chain uses TRBV27 and TRBJ1-1; possible D gene TRBD1, 5 bases. The CDR3 spans 9 residues. In germline, CDR1 is MNHEY, CDR2 SMNVEV (reference sequence). The CDR3 DNA follows: TGTGCGGAAGGGGTAGGAGCTTTCTTT. Translation: CAEGVGAFF.

The V call is TRBV2, the J call TRBJ2-3, with D possibly matching TRBD2 (5 bases). The germline gives CDR1 SNHLY, CDR2 FYNNEI. V dropped 3 bases and J dropped 0 bases, with 13 bases sitting between them. The CDR3 extends over 16 amino acids. CDR3 sequence reads: CASSDPGISSTDTQYF. The CDR3 DNA reads as TGTGCCAGCAGTGATCCGGGGATTTCTAGCACAGATACGCAGTATTTT.

V is TRBV30 and J is TRBJ2-7; possible D gene TRBD1, 5 bases. Germline V gene data show CDR1 as GTSNPN and CDR2 as SVGIG (reference sequence). The CDR3 covers 14 residues. V dropped 3 bases and J dropped 3 bases, with 15 bases sitting between them. In nucleotides, the CDR3 is TGTGCCTGGAGAGGCCCAGGCAGGGTCTACGAGCAGTACTTC. Translation gives CAWRGPGRVYEQYF.

V and J are TRBV5-4 and TRBJ2-5, with 16 bases matching TRBD2. J lost 0 bases, V lost 4 bases, and 6 bases had no gene match. CDR3 length: 18 residues. In germline, CDR1 is SGHNT, CDR2 YYREEE (reference sequence). The CDR3 protein is CASSPGTSGGAYQETQYF. The CDR3 DNA reads TGTGCCAGCAGCCCAGGGACTAGCGGGGGGGCGTACCAAGAGACCCAGTACTTC.

This clone was counted only a few times. V gene TRBV7-9 combines with J gene TRBJ1-2; tentative D call: TRBD1 (5 bases). Germline V lookup: CDR1 SEHNR, CDR2 FQNEAQ (reference sequence). The V and J ends lost 5 bases and 7 bases respectively, with 17 bases between them. This CDR3 is 14 amino acids long. The CDR3 coding sequence is TGTGCCAGCAGCCACCAGGGAGTCAAGGCTGGCTACACCTTC. It codes for CASSHQGVKAGYTF.

The rearrangement joins TRBV7-3 to TRBJ2-2, with no clear D. Trimming shortened V by 3 bases and J by 4 bases, and 15 bases separated the two germline ends. The CDR3 has 16 residues. CDR1 and CDR2 (germline): SGHTA, FQGTGA. Here the CDR3 reads CASSFGSGPGTGELFF. CDR3 bases: TGTGCCAGCAGCTTTGGGTCCGGGCCGGGCACCGGGGAGCTGTTTTTT.

This clone came up once. This chain links TRBV6-5 with TRBJ1-2, with 7 bases aligning to TRBD1. V shed 0 bases, J shed 4 bases, and the junction held 5 bases outside the gene matches. This CDR3 contains 15 residues. Germline V lookup: CDR1 MNHEY, CDR2 SVGAGI. The DNA of the CDR3 is TGTGCCAGCAGTTACTCGGGACAGAGATTCTATGGCTACACCTTC. It translates to CASSYSGQRFYGYTF.

The chain carries TRBV5-1 and TRBJ2-3, with 7 nucleotides matching TRBD2. CDR1 SGHRS and CDR2 YFSETQ come from the germline V gene. V shed 4 bases and J 2 bases; nucleotides not matched to a gene: 13. The CDR3 sequence is 17 residues long. The CDR3 nucleotides are TGCGCCAGCAGCAAAGTCAGGAGCGGGGTACTCACAGATACGCAGTATTTT. It encodes CASSKVRSGVLTDTQYF.

Here the CDR3 reads CSVSEGGLWYEQYF. In nucleotides, the CDR3 is TGCAGCGTCTCGGAGGGGGGGTTGTGGTACGAGCAGTACTTC. The chain employs TRBV29-1 and TRBJ2-7; tentative D call: TRBD2 (7 bases). Germline assignment: CDR1 SQVTM and CDR2 ANQGSEA. The V and J ends lost 6 bases and 4 bases respectively, with 19 bases between them. This CDR3 is built from 14 residues.

The V and J genes are TRBV24-1 and TRBJ1-1; 7 bases agree with TRBD1. CDR3 size: 15 residues. Losses at the gene ends were 4 bases for V and 10 bases for J; bases not matched to a gene: 14. CDR1 KGHDR and CDR2 SFDVKD come from the germline V gene. For the CDR3, the DNA is TGTGCCACCAGTGAAGGCCCGCGGCTTCCAGGGGGAGCTTTCTTT. Translated, it gives CATSEGPRLPGGAFF.

V usage is TRBV5-5 and J usage is TRBJ2-7; the D call may be TRBD1 or TRBD2 (6 bases each). CDR1 SGHKS and CDR2 YYEKEE come from the germline V gene (reference sequence). This CDR3 spans 14 amino acids. The V end was cut by 4 bases, the J end by 0 bases, with 11 bases between. The CDR3 DNA reads as TGTGCCAGCAGCGGAGGGGACAACTCCTACGAGCAGTACTTC. Translating gives CASSGGDNSYEQYF.

This chain links TRBV19 with TRBJ1-4; weak D call: TRBD1 (5 bases). CDR3 length: 14 amino acids. The V end lost 3 bases, the J end lost 8 bases, and 13 bases lay between the germline ends. Germline lookup yields CDR1 LNHDA and CDR2 SQIVND (reference sequence). The DNA for the CDR3 is TGTGCCAGTAGTATGGAGGGACGTAAGGAAAAACTGTTTTTT. It translates to CASSMEGRKEKLFF.

The chain carries TRBV7-9 and TRBJ2-3, with 12 positions matching TRBD2. Germline CDR1 is SEHNR and CDR2 is FQNEAQ (reference sequence). V gave up 10 bases and J gave up 2 bases; unmatched junction bases: 13. The CDR3 is made up of 17 amino acids. The DNA of the CDR3 is TGTGCCACCTCCCCCTCGACTAGCGGGGGAGTCACAGATACGCAGTATTTT. Amino acid sequence: CATSPSTSGGVTDTQYF.

CDR3 DNA: TGTGCCACCAGCAGAGATCTGGGGAATCAGCCCCAGCATTTT. Its translation is CATSRDLGNQPQHF. The chain uses TRBV15 and TRBJ1-5, with D unresolved. Germline CDR1 reads LNHNV; CDR2 reads YYDKDF (reference sequence). V dropped 0 bases and J dropped 4 bases, with 7 bases sitting between them. This CDR3 spans 14 amino acids. Variable domain in full (rest from reference TRBV15 and TRBJ1-5): DAMVIQNPRYQVTQFGKPVTLSCSQTLNHNVMYWYQQKSSQAPKLLFHYYDKDFNNEADTPDNFQSRRPNTSFCFLDIRSPGLGDTAMYLCATSRDLGNQPQHFGDGTRLSIL.

V usage is TRBV19 and J usage is TRBJ1-5, with no clear D. This CDR3 contains 13 residues. The V gene lost 4 bases and the J gene lost 4 bases, with 8 bases spanning the gap. Looked up from germline, CDR1 is LNHDA and CDR2 is SQIVND (reference sequence). The CDR3: CASSTDANQPQHF. CDR3 in DNA: TGTGCCAGTAGTACCGACGCGAATCAGCCCCAGCATTTT. The variable domain in full, completed from reference TRBV19 and TRBJ1-5, reads DGGITQSPKYLFRKEGQNVTLSCEQNLNHDAMYWYRQDPGQGLRLIYYSQIVNDFQKGDIAEGYSVSREKKESFPLTVTSAQKNPTAFYLCASSTDANQPQHFGDGTRLSIL.

The rearrangement uses TRBV19 and TRBJ1-5, with D possibly TRBD1 on 6 matching bases. The CDR3 is 15 amino acids. Germline loops: CDR1 LNHDA, CDR2 SQIVND (reference sequence). The ends were cut back, 6 bases at V and 3 bases at J, with 15 bases in the middle. The CDR3 DNA reads TGTGCCAGTAGCAAAATAGGACAGCTCAATCAGCCCCAGCATTTT. It translates to CASSKIGQLNQPQHF.

The genes are TRBV6-5 and TRBJ2-1; D not certain. V shed 1 base and J shed 7 bases, with 8 bases lying between them. Germline loops: CDR1 MNHEY, CDR2 SVGAGI. This CDR3 is 13 amino acids long. CDR3 in amino acids: CASSYFSGNEQFF. The CDR3 DNA sequence: TGTGCCAGCAGTTACTTTTCCGGTAATGAGCAGTTCTTC.